Shown below are 26 T cell receptor beta chains from a single sample sequenced in a study of OX40 agonist ivuxolimab in advanced cancers. Repertoires were generated with immunoSEQ multiplex PCR, while TCRdb's copy carries only in-frame clones and drops some. The repertoire holds tens of thousands of clones, with around 87% as singletons. Sequenced here: CD4+ or CD8+ T cells sorted from blood, sampled in a trial of the OX40 agonist ivuxolimab. The receptors were gathered from an adult with an advanced solid tumor such as melanoma, head and neck, liver or kidney cancer.

As concerns this clone: The junction and the germline gene differ at one end; a read error may be behind it. The chain is built from TRBV9 and TRBJ2-7; 9 bases agree with TRBD2. This CDR3 spans 15 amino acids. CDR1 SGDLS and CDR2 YYNGEE come from the germline V gene. CDR3 in amino acids: CASSVVGTSSDEQYF. The CDR3 DNA follows: TGTGCCAGCAGCGTAGTTGGGACTAGCTCCGACGAGCAGTACTTC.

This clone was seen a few times. V gene TRBV27 combines with J gene TRBJ2-5; D unclear. Germline V gene sequence: CDR1 MNHEY, CDR2 SMNVEV (reference sequence). Deletions cut 4 bases from V and 0 bases from J, with 9 bases between. The CDR3 extends over 14 amino acids. The CDR3 sequence: CASSYKAYQETQYF. The CDR3 nucleotides read TGTGCCAGCAGTTATAAGGCGTACCAAGAGACCCAGTACTTC.

The rearrangement joins TRBV28 to TRBJ1-2, with a tentative D call TRBD1 (6 bases). V was clipped by 8 bases and J by 4 bases, with 20 bases between them. Germline assignment: CDR1 MDHEN and CDR2 SYDVKM. The CDR3 consists of 15 residues. CDR3 sequence: CASVTWDTVPYGYTF. DNA of the CDR3: TGTGCCAGCGTCACATGGGACACCGTCCCCTATGGCTACACCTTC.

The V and J genes are TRBV7-8 and TRBJ1-2, with a possible D match to TRBD1 (5 bases). Trimming left V 1 base short and J 7 bases short, with 19 bases between. Germline-derived CDR1 and CDR2 are SGHVS and FQNEAQ. This CDR3 spans 16 amino acids. The CDR3 reads CASSLESGGRAGGYTF. The CDR3 nucleotides read TGTGCCAGCAGCTTAGAGTCGGGCGGCAGGGCCGGTGGCTACACCTTC.

The chain has TRBV5-1 and TRBJ2-6, with D unresolved. V was clipped by 7 bases and J by 0 bases, with 5 bases between them. CDR3 length equals 13 residues. Per germline, CDR1 SGHRS and CDR2 YFSETQ. The CDR3 region is CASEDSGANVLTF. DNA for the CDR3: TGCGCCAGCGAGGACTCTGGGGCCAACGTCCTGACTTTC.

This chain joins TRBV18 and TRBJ2-5, with 10 bases identical to TRBD1. The J call may be wrong; the DNA end is better matched by TRBJ2-7. In germline, CDR1 is KGHSH, CDR2 LQKENI. This CDR3 comprises 14 residues. This CDR3 reads CASSPGTGAYEQYF. CDR3 coding DNA: TGTGCCAGCTCACCCGGGACAGGGGCCTACGAGCAGTACTTC.

The rearrangement joins TRBV18 to TRBJ2-3; D call uncertain. Deletions cut 2 bases from V and 5 bases from J, with 8 bases between. CDR3 length: 13 residues. Germline values: CDR1 KGHSH, CDR2 LQKENI. CDR3 bases: TGTGCCAGCTCACCATACCAGCTAGATACGCAGTATTTT. Protein sequence: CASSPYQLDTQYF.

J is TRBJ2-7 and V is TRBV5-5, with 10 bases fitting TRBD1. J gave up 0 bases and V 4 bases, and 4 bases lay outside the gene matches. From germline, CDR1 is SGHKS and CDR2 YYEKEE (reference sequence). The CDR3 runs 15 residues. The DNA for the CDR3 is TGTGCCAGCAGCCGACAGGGGGCGACCTCCTACGAGCAGTACTTC. It specifies CASSRQGATSYEQYF. Full variable domain (remainder filled in from reference TRBV5-5 and TRBJ2-7): DAGVTQSPTHLIKTRGQQVTLRCSPISGHKSVSWYQQVLGQGPQFIFQYYEKEERGRGNFPDRFSARQFPNYSSELNVNALLLGDSALYLCASSRQGATSYEQYFGPGTRLTVT.

The chain uses TRBV18 and TRBJ1-3; D may be TRBD1 (5 bases). V lost 4 bases and J 10 bases, leaving 26 bases between the germline ends. CDR3 length: 17 residues. Germline V lookup: CDR1 KGHSH, CDR2 LQKENI. The CDR3 protein is CASSRDGSDTNGGTIYF. As DNA, the CDR3 is TGTGCCAGCTCACGGGACGGATCTGACACGAACGGTGGTACCATATATTTT.

This chain links TRBV9 with TRBJ2-2; D is undetermined. Trimming pared 0 bases from V and 1 base from J, leaving 7 bases between. This CDR3 has 15 residues. Germline loops: CDR1 SGDLS, CDR2 YYNGEE. The CDR3 region is CASSVGQRNTGELFF. The CDR3 DNA reads TGTGCCAGCAGCGTAGGGCAGCGGAACACCGGGGAGCTGTTTTTT.

The rearrangement links TRBV7-2 to TRBJ1-4; 7 nucleotides match TRBD1. Unmatched junction bases numbered 5, after V lost 1 base and J lost 0 bases. CDR3 length: 17 amino acids. Germline CDR1 SGHTA, CDR2 FQGNSA. The CDR3 region has the DNA TGTGCCAGCAGCTTAGATGGGACAGTTTCAACTAATGAAAAACTGTTTTTT. Translating it yields CASSLDGTVSTNEKLFF. Filled out from reference TRBV7-2 and TRBJ1-4, the complete variable domain reads GAGVSQSPSNKVTEKGKDVELRCDPISGHTALYWYRQSLGQGLEFLIYFQGNSAPDKSGLPSDRFSAERTGGSVSTLTIQRTQQEDSAVYLCASSLDGTVSTNEKLFFGSGTQLSVL.

The V call is TRBV19, the J call TRBJ2-2; TRBD2 might be the D (6 bases). The CDR3 loop spans 15 amino acids. Trimming stripped 3 bases from V and 1 base from J, with 9 bases between. The germline CDR1 and CDR2 sequences are LNHDA and SQIVND (reference sequence). In nucleotides, the CDR3 is TGTGCCAGTAGTATCGGGGGACTGAACACCGGGGAGCTGTTTTTT. This sequence encodes CASSIGGLNTGELFF.

This clone is a singleton in its sample. The J gene is TRBJ2-4, the V gene TRBV7-2, with 8 bases fitting TRBD1. Germline V gene sequence: CDR1 SGHTA, CDR2 FQGNSA. The CDR3 totals 15 residues. Losses at the gene ends were 1 base for V and 6 bases for J; bases not matched to a gene: 5. CDR3 bases: TGTGCCAGCAGCTTAGGGACAGGGACAACAAACATTCAGTACTTC. This translates into CASSLGTGTTNIQYF.

This chain links TRBV2 with TRBJ2-2; 13 bases are shared with TRBD2. V was pared by 5 bases and J by 2 bases, with 5 bases of the junction left unmatched. This CDR3 has 17 amino acids. The germline V gene has CDR1 SNHLY and CDR2 FYNNEI. CDR3 in DNA: TGTGCCAGCAGTTTCGGACTAGCGGGGGCCAACACCGGGGAGCTGTTTTTT. This gives the protein CASSFGLAGANTGELFF.

V is TRBV11-2 and J is TRBJ2-7; tentatively, D is TRBD2 (8 bases). Trimming shortened V by 3 bases and J by 6 bases, and 18 bases separated the two germline ends. Per germline, CDR1 SGHAT and CDR2 FQNNGV. The CDR3 loop spans 15 amino acids. The CDR3 bases are TGTGCCAGCAGCTTCGGACAGGTTGCGGGAGGCGAGCAGTACTTC. It translates to CASSFGQVAGGEQYF.

The rearrangement uses TRBV5-1 and TRBJ2-1; D perhaps matches TRBD1 (5 bases). CDR3 size: 14 residues. Germline CDR1 SGHRS, CDR2 YFSETQ. V was clipped by 1 base and J by 7 bases, with 12 bases between them. CDR3 bases: TGCGCCAGCAGCTTGTCGCCAGGGAAGAATGAGCAGTTCTTC. This gives the protein CASSLSPGKNEQFF.

The chain joins TRBV6-5 to TRBJ2-2; no reliable D call. The ends were cut back, 8 bases at V and 2 bases at J, with 9 bases in the middle. CDR1 and CDR2 (germline): MNHEY, SVGAGI. This CDR3 has 13 residues. The CDR3 sequence is CASLTQNTGELFF. The DNA for the CDR3 is TGTGCCAGCTTGACTCAAAACACCGGGGAGCTGTTTTTT.

This chain connects TRBV7-2 to TRBJ2-2, with 13 bases fitting TRBD2. This CDR3 has 18 amino acids. Per the germline V gene, CDR1 is SGHTA and CDR2 is FQGNSA. V shed 5 bases, J shed 3 bases, and the junction held 9 bases outside the gene matches. The CDR3 DNA follows: TGTGCCAGCAGCAAGCCGACTAGCGGGGGGCGATACACCGGGGAGCTGTTTTTT. Protein sequence: CASSKPTSGGRYTGELFF.

The chain links TRBV11-2 to TRBJ2-1, with 9 bases that match TRBD2. The CDR3 sequence is 18 residues long. The V segment lost 1 base and the J segment 1 base; nucleotides outside the gene matches: 8. CDR1 is SGHAT and CDR2 is FQNNGV in the germline V gene. CDR3 sequence (DNA): TGTGCCAGCAGCTTAGGATTAGGGCGGGGGGGATCCTACAATGAGCAGTTCTTC. This translates into CASSLGLGRGGSYNEQFF.

This rearrangement joins TRBV6-1 to TRBJ1-1; the match to TRBD1 covers 7 bases. In germline, CDR1 is MNHNS, CDR2 SASEGT. The CDR3 length is 14 residues. The J segment lost 13 bases and the V segment lost 2 bases, leaving 13 bases of the junction unmatched. The CDR3 here is CASSEISSTGWVFF. The CDR3 nucleotides are TGTGCCAGCAGTGAAATTTCCTCGACAGGGTGGGTTTTCTTT.

The genes are TRBV4-1 and TRBJ2-3; tentative D call: TRBD1 (5 bases). Germline V gene data show CDR1 as MGHRA and CDR2 as YSYEKL. Trimming left V 0 bases short and J 9 bases short, with 19 bases between. This CDR3 comprises 16 residues. CDR3 sequence: CASSQDHSQEKGTQYF. The CDR3 nucleotides read TGCGCCAGCAGCCAAGACCACAGCCAGGAGAAGGGGACGCAGTATTTT.

This chain connects TRBV5-1 to TRBJ1-4, with no clear D. CDR1 and CDR2 (germline): SGHRS, YFSETQ. Trimming left V 0 bases short and J 4 bases short, with 7 bases between. This CDR3 contains 14 residues. The CDR3 here is CASSLEVVNEKLFF. As DNA, the CDR3 is TGCGCCAGCAGCTTGGAGGTGGTTAATGAAAAACTGTTTTTT.

The chain is built from TRBV25-1 and TRBJ2-5, with D tentatively TRBD2 (5 bases). This CDR3 comprises 12 residues. Trimming removed 5 bases at V and 7 bases at J, with 11 bases between. Per the germline V gene, CDR1 is MGHDK and CDR2 is SYGVNS. DNA for the CDR3: TGTGCCAGCAGTCCCCCTCGGGGGACCCAGTACTTC. Its protein is CASSPPRGTQYF.

The J gene is TRBJ1-1, the V gene TRBV7-2; D ambiguous. The CDR3 is 13 amino acids. The V end was cut by 5 bases, the J end by 0 bases, with 7 bases between. Germline CDR1 and CDR2: SGHTA and FQGNSA. The CDR3 loop is CASSRSLNTEAFF. The DNA of the CDR3 is TGTGCCAGCAGCCGTAGCCTGAACACTGAAGCTTTCTTT. Supplemented by reference TRBV7-2 and TRBJ1-1, the full variable domain reads GAGVSQSPSNKVTEKGKDVELRCDPISGHTALYWYRQSLGQGLEFLIYFQGNSAPDKSGLPSDRFSAERTGGSVSTLTIQRTQQEDSAVYLCASSRSLNTEAFFGQGTRLTVV.

V usage is TRBV25-1 and J usage is TRBJ1-6, with TRBD1 identical over 7 bases. Germline V gene data show CDR1 as MGHDK and CDR2 as SYGVNS. There are 14 residues in the CDR3. V lost 5 bases to trimming and J lost 7 bases; unmatched junction nucleotides: 5. The CDR3 spells CASSPGGSNSPLHF. CDR3 coding DNA: TGTGCCAGCAGTCCAGGGGGTTCAAATTCACCCCTCCACTTT. The full variable domain, in which reference TRBV25-1 and TRBJ1-6 provide the parts outside the CDR3, is EADIYQTPRYLVIGTGKKITLECSQTMGHDKMYWYQQDPGMELHLIHYSYGVNSTEKGDLSSESTVSRIRTEHFPLTLESARPSHTSQYLCASSPGGSNSPLHFGNGTRLTVT.

The chain has TRBV7-2 and TRBJ2-1, with 8 bases fitting TRBD1. The V and J ends lost 1 base and 0 bases, in that order; junction bases with no gene match: 2. Germline lookup yields CDR1 SGHTA and CDR2 FQGNSA. The CDR3 runs 16 residues. The CDR3 DNA follows: TGTGCCAGCAGCTTAGATACAGGGGGCTCCTACAATGAGCAGTTCTTC. It yields the protein CASSLDTGGSYNEQFF.